One sample yielded the 14 T cell receptor beta chains listed below, sequenced in a study of identical twins. Via MiXCR, TCRdb re-called the 5' RACE reads, giving one row per CDR3 protein. In the table there are under 300,000 distinct CDR3 sequences, 6.5% of which are singletons. These data were likewise used in another study, on T cells expressing NK-cell markers.

Source material: CD8+ T cells sorted from blood. The receptors were sampled from a woman under 30 in good health.

This clonotype has more than one count but fewer than ten. This chain uses TRBV27 with TRBJ1-2; D ambiguous. Germline CDR1 is MNHEY and CDR2 is SMNVEV (reference sequence). This CDR3 spans 14 amino acids. V was shortened by 3 bases and J by 1 base, with 9 bases between the two germline ends. CDR3 DNA sequence: TGTGCCAGCAGTTTGCTGCCTCTTAACTATGGCTACACCTTC. It specifies CASSLLPLNYGYTF.

This clonotype was seen only a few times. This chain uses TRBV21-1 with TRBJ1-5; the table gives TRBD1 as D, unverified against the DNA. TRBV21-1 is recorded as a pseudogene. The CDR3 runs to 13 residues. The CDR3 sequence is CASSGQADQPQHF. The CDR3, as DNA: TGTGCCAGCAGCGGACAGGCTGATCAGCCCCAGCATTTT.

This clonotype came up many times. The J gene is TRBJ1-2, the V gene TRBV20-1; 7 bases are shared with TRBD1. There are 13 residues in the CDR3. Losses at the gene ends were 5 bases for V and 3 bases for J; bases not matched to a gene: 6. CDR1 is DFQATT and CDR2 is SNEGSKA in the germline V gene (reference sequence). CDR3 nucleotides: TGCAGTGCTCCCTCCGGGACAGACTATGGCTACACCTTC. Its protein is CSAPSGTDYGYTF.

This clonotype was seen at least ten times. The chain recombines TRBV29-1 with TRBJ2-5, with D perhaps given as TRBD1 or TRBD2 (5 bases each). The CDR3 runs to 12 residues. The V end lost 6 bases, the J end lost 9 bases, and 17 bases lay between the germline ends. The germline CDR1 and CDR2 sequences are SQVTM and ANQGSEA. The CDR3: CSVPPRGESQYF. As DNA, the CDR3 is TGCAGCGTCCCCCCGAGAGGGGAGTCCCAGTACTTC. The full variable domain, rest sourced from reference TRBV29-1 and TRBJ2-5, is SAVISQKPSRDICQRGTSLTIQCQVDSQVTMMFWYRQQPGQSLTLIATANQGSEATYESGFVIDKFPISRPNLTFSTLTVSNMSPEDSSIYLCSVPPRGESQYFGPGTRLLVL.

The V gene is TRBV5-8, the J gene TRBJ2-7; TRBD1 might be the D (7 bases). CDR1 is SGHTS and CDR2 is YDEGEE in the germline V gene. Trimming removed 1 base at V and 4 bases at J, with 12 bases between. The CDR3 loop spans 14 amino acids. This CDR3 reads CASSLRGTVYEQYF. As DNA, the CDR3 is TGTGCCAGCAGCTTGCGGGGGACAGTTTACGAGCAGTACTTC.

The table lists this clonotype with a few counts. The genes are TRBV6-4 and TRBJ2-7; 11 nucleotides match TRBD1. CDR1 MRHNA and CDR2 SNTAGT come from the germline V gene. J gave up 4 bases and V 6 bases, and 8 bases lay outside the gene matches. The CDR3 is 15 residues long. CDR3: CASSLDRGRSYEQYF. CDR3 bases: TGTGCCAGCAGCCTGGACAGGGGGCGGTCTTACGAGCAGTACTTC.

This clonotype was counted between two and nine times. V and J are TRBV10-2 and TRBJ1-1, with D possibly being TRBD1 (5 bases). Looked up from germline, CDR1 is WSHSY and CDR2 is SAAADI. Trimming took 8 bases from V and 0 from J, leaving 19 bases between them. This CDR3 region has 16 residues. This CDR3 is CASLAWEGPMNTEAFF. The CDR3 DNA follows: TGCGCCAGCTTGGCCTGGGAGGGGCCGATGAACACTGAAGCTTTCTTT.

The table lists this clonotype with a few counts. The genes are TRBV4-2 and TRBJ2-1; D gene unclear. The CDR3 spans 11 residues. CDR1 is LGHNA and CDR2 is YNFKEQ in the germline V gene. Trimming shortened V by 0 bases and J by 10 bases, and 4 bases separated the two germline ends. This CDR3 reads CASSQDEEQFF. The DNA for the CDR3 is TGTGCCAGCAGCCAAGACGAAGAGCAGTTCTTC.

This clonotype was seen a handful of times. V is TRBV7-9 and J is TRBJ2-1; TRBD2 aligns across 7 bases. The CDR3 has 15 amino acids. Trimming took 3 bases from V and 0 from J; bases not matched to a gene: 2. Germline V gene lookup returns CDR1 SEHNR and CDR2 FQNEAQ (reference sequence). The CDR3 region has the DNA TGTGCCAGCAGCTTCCCTAGCGGCTCCTACAATGAGCAGTTCTTC. Translation gives CASSFPSGSYNEQFF. Full variable domain (outside the CDR3, taken from reference TRBV7-9 and TRBJ2-1): DTGVSQNPRHKITKRGQNVTFRCDPISEHNRLYWYRQTLGQGPEFLTYFQNEAQLEKSRLLSDRFSAERPKGSFSTLEIQRTEQGDSAMYLCASSFPSGSYNEQFFGPGTRLTVL.

This clonotype occurred many times. The rearrangement joins TRBV3-1 to TRBJ2-5, with 9 nucleotides matching TRBD2. V dropped 4 bases and J dropped 4; count of bases not matched to a gene: 13. From germline, CDR1 is LGHDT and CDR2 YNNKEL (reference sequence). The CDR3 covers 17 residues. This chain's CDR3 is CASSPSLAGRMRETQYF. The DNA for the CDR3 is TGTGCCAGCAGCCCGTCCCTAGCGGGGAGGATGCGAGAGACCCAGTACTTC.

This clonotype was observed a few times. This sequence joins TRBV27 and TRBJ2-1; TRBD2 matches 9 bases. Looked up from germline, CDR1 is MNHEY and CDR2 is SMNVEV (reference sequence). V shed 9 bases and J 5 bases; nucleotides not matched to a gene: 2. The CDR3 sequence is 12 residues long. CDR3 loop: CASLAGDNEQFF. The DNA of the CDR3 is TGTGCCAGTTTAGCGGGGGACAATGAGCAGTTCTTC.

In its sample, this clonotype was seen a few times. The chain is built from TRBV3-1 and TRBJ2-5, with 10 bases that match TRBD2. J was trimmed by 2 bases and V by 0 bases; bases with no gene match: 0. CDR3 size: 15 residues. Per the germline V gene, CDR1 is LGHDT and CDR2 is YNNKEL (reference sequence). The CDR3 DNA is TGTGCCAGCAGCCAAGAGACTAGCGGGCAAGAGACCCAGTACTTC. It codes for CASSQETSGQETQYF.

In its sample, this clonotype was seen many times. The chain has TRBV10-3 and TRBJ1-4, with D hard to call. The CDR3 spans 15 residues. Germline assignment: CDR1 ENHRY and CDR2 SYGVKD. V lost 0 bases and J lost 6, with 11 bases in between. CDR3 protein: CAISESVRGDEKLFF. In nucleotides, the CDR3 is TGTGCCATCAGTGAGTCGGTACGAGGTGATGAAAAACTGTTTTTT.

This clonotype was recorded only once. The rearrangement links TRBV20-1 to TRBJ2-1; D is perhaps TRBD2 (5 bases). The V end was cut by 1 base, the J end by 6 bases, with 19 bases between. Germline V lookup: CDR1 DFQATT, CDR2 SNEGSKA (reference sequence). This CDR3 has 16 amino acids. CDR3 region: CSARGQALGEVNEQFF. The CDR3 bases are TGCAGTGCTAGAGGCCAGGCTCTGGGAGAGGTCAATGAGCAGTTCTTC.